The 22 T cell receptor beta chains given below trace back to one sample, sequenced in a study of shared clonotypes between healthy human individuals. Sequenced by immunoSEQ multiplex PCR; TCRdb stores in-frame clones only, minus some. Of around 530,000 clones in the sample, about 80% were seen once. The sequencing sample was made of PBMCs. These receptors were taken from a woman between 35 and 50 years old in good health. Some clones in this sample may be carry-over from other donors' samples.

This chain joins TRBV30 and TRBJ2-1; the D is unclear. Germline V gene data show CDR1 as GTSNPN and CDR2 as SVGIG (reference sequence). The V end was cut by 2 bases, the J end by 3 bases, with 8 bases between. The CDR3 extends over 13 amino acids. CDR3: CAWSQDDYNEQFF. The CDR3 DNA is TGTGCCTGGAGTCAGGACGACTACAATGAGCAGTTCTTC.

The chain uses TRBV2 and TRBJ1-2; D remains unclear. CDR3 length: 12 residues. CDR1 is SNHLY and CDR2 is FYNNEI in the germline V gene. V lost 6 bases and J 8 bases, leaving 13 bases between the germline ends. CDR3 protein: CASRGKLGGYTF. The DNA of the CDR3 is TGTGCCAGCAGAGGCAAACTCGGGGGCTACACCTTC.

The CDR3 nucleotides are TGTGCCACCAGCAGGGCCGGACTAGCGGGACTCGATGAGCAGTTCTTC. This sequence encodes CATSRAGLAGLDEQFF. J is TRBJ2-1 and V is TRBV15, with 12 bases matching TRBD2. There are 16 residues in the CDR3. The V and J ends lost 3 bases and 8 bases, in that order; junction bases with no gene match: 8. In germline, CDR1 is LNHNV, CDR2 YYDKDF (reference sequence).

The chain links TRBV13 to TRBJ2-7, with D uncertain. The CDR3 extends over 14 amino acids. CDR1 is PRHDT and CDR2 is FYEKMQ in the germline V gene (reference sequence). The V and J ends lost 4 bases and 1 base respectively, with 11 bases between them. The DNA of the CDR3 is TGTGCCAGCAGCTCTGTGACCCAGTCCTACGAGCAGTACTTC. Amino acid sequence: CASSSVTQSYEQYF.

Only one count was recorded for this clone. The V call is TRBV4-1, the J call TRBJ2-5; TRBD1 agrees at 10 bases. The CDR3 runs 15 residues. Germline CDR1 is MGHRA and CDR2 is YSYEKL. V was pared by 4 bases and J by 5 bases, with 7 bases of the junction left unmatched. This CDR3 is CASSRGQGFGETQYF. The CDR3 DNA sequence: TGCGCCAGCAGCCGGGGACAGGGGTTTGGGGAGACCCAGTACTTC.

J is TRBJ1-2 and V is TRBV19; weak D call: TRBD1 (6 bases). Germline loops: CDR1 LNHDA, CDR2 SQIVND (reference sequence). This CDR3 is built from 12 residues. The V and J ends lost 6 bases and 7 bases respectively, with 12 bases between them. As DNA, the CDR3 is TGTGCCAGTAGATGGGGGCGGCGTGGCTACACCTTC. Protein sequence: CASRWGRRGYTF.

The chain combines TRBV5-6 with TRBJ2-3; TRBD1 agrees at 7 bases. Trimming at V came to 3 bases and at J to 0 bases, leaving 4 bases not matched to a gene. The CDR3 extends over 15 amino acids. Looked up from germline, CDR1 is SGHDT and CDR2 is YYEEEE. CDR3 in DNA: TGTGCCAGCAGCTCGGGACAGCTTAGCACAGATACGCAGTATTTT. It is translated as CASSSGQLSTDTQYF. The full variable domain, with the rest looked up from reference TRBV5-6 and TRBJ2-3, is DAGVTQSPTHLIKTRGQQVTLRCSPKSGHDTVSWYQQALGQGPQFIFQYYEEEERQRGNFPDRFSGHQFPNYSSELNVNALLLGDSALYLCASSSGQLSTDTQYFGPGTRLTVL.

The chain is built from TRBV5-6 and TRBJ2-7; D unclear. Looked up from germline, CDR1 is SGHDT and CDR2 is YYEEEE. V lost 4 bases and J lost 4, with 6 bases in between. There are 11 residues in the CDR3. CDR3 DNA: TGTGCCAGCAGCACTATTTACGAGCAGTACTTC. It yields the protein CASSTIYEQYF.

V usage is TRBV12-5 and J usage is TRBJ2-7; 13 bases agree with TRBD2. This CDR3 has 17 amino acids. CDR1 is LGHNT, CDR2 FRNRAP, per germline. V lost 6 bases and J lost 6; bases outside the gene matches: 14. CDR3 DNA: TGTGCTAGTGGGCCGGGACTAGCGGGGAACAAGGCTAGCGAGCAGTACTTC. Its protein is CASGPGLAGNKASEQYF.

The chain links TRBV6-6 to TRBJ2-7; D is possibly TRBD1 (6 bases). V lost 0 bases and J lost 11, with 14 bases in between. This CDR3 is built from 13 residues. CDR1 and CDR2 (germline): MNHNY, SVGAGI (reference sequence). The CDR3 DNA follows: TGTGCCAGCAGTTACTCCCTTAGACAGGAAGAGTACTTC. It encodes CASSYSLRQEEYF.

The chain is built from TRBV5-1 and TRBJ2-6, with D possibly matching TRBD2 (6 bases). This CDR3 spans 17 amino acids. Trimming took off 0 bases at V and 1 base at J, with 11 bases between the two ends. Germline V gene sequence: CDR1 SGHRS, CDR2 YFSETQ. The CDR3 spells CASSLGSGRSGANVLTF. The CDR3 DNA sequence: TGCGCCAGCAGCTTGGGGTCAGGGAGGTCTGGGGCCAACGTCCTGACTTTC. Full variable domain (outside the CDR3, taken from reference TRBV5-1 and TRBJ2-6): KAGVTQTPRYLIKTRGQQVTLSCSPISGHRSVSWYQQTPGQGLQFLFEYFSETQRNKGNFPGRFSGRQFSNSRSEMNVSTLELGDSALYLCASSLGSGRSGANVLTFGAGSRLTVL.

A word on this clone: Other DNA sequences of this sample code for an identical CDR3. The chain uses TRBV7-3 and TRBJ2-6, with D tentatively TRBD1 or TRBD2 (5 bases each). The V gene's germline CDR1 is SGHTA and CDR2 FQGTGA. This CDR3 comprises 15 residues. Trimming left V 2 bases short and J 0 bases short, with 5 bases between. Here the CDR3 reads CASSLGGSGANVLTF. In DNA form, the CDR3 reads TGTGCCAGCAGCTTAGGGGGCTCTGGGGCCAACGTCCTGACTTTC.

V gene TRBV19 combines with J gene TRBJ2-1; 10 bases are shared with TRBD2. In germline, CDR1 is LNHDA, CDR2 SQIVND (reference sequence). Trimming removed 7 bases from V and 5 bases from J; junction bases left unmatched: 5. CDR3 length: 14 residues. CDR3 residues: CASTTSGTHNEQFF. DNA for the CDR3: TGTGCCAGTACCACTAGCGGGACTCACAATGAGCAGTTCTTC.

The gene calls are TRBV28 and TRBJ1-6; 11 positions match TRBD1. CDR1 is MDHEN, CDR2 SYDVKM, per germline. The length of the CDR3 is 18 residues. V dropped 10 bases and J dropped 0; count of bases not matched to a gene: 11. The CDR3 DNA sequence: TGTGCCATTCCCGCGGACAGGGGGCTTAGCTCCTATAATTCACCCCTCCACTTT. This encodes CAIPADRGLSSYNSPLHF.

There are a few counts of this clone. CDR3 in DNA: TGTGCCAGCAGTTTTCAGGCCCTCCGGGGGGAGCAGTACTTC. It codes for CASSFQALRGEQYF. The V gene is TRBV27, the J gene TRBJ2-7, with D possibly matching TRBD2 (6 bases). Germline V CDR1 and CDR2: MNHEY, SMNVEV (reference sequence). CDR3 size: 14 residues. V lost 3 bases to trimming and J lost 7 bases, with 16 bases between them.

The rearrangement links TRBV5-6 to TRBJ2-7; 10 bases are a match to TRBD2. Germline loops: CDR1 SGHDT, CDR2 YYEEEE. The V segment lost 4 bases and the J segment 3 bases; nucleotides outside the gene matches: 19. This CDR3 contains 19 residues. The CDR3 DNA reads TGTGCCAGCAGCGGCGTCGGTCAGGGGCCGGGACTAGCGAACTACGAGCAGTACTTC. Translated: CASSGVGQGPGLANYEQYF.

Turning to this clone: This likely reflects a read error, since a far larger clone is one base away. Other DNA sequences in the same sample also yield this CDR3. The CDR3 bases are TGTGCCAGCAGTCCCCGTGACAGGGAGGTCGTCAAAAACATTCAGTACTTC. Translation gives CASSPRDREVVKNIQYF. V and J are TRBV27 and TRBJ2-4; tentatively, D is TRBD1 (7 bases). V lost 5 bases and J lost 3, with 20 bases in between. CDR1 and CDR2 (germline): MNHEY, SMNVEV (reference sequence). The CDR3 is 17 residues long.

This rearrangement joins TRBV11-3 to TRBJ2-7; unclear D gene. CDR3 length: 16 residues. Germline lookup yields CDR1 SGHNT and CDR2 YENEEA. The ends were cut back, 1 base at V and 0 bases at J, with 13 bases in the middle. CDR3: CASSLVTQPSSYEQYF. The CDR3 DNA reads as TGTGCCAGCAGCTTAGTTACACAACCTTCCTCCTACGAGCAGTACTTC.

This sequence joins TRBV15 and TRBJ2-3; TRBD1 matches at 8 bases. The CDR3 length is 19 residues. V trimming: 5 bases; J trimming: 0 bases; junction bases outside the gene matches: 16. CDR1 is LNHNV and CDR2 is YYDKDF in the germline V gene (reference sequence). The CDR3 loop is CATSSTNPWDRRSTDTQYF. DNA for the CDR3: TGTGCCACCAGCTCAACCAACCCCTGGGACAGGAGGAGCACAGATACGCAGTATTTT.

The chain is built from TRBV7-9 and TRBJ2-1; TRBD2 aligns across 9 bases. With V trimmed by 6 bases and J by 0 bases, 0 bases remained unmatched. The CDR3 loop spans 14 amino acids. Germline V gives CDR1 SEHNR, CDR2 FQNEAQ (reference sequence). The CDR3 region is CASRLAGSYNEQFF. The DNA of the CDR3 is TGTGCCAGCAGACTAGCGGGCTCCTACAATGAGCAGTTCTTC. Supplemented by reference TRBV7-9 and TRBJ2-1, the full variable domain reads DTGVSQNPRHKITKRGQNVTFRCDPISEHNRLYWYRQTLGQGPEFLTYFQNEAQLEKSRLLSDRFSAERPKGSFSTLEIQRTEQGDSAMYLCASRLAGSYNEQFFGPGTRLTVL.

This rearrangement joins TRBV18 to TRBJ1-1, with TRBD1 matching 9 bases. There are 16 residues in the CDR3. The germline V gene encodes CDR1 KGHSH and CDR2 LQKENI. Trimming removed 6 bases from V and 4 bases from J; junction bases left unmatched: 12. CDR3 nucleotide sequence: TGTGCCAGCTCTGTGGGACAGGGTCTCTTCGGCACTGAAGCTTTCTTT. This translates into CASSVGQGLFGTEAFF.

The CDR3 region is CASSLGPGTSDRNEQFF. CDR3 DNA: TGTGCCAGCAGCTTGGGCCCCGGGACTAGCGACCGGAATGAGCAGTTCTTC. V and J are TRBV7-6 and TRBJ2-1, with TRBD2 identical over 10 bases. V was clipped by 3 bases and J by 7 bases; unmatched bases: 12. Germline values: CDR1 SGHVS, CDR2 FNYEAQ. This CDR3 spans 17 amino acids.